This T cell receptor beta chain is drawn from a study of Tregs in tolerant kidney transplant recipients (dated by TCRdb to about 2019). Broadly, across the study: Transplants used related donors with nonmyeloablative bone marrow transplantation; mixed chimerism was transient in the human trials. TCRbeta sequencing was used in the study to identify donor-specific regulatory T cells before combined kidney and bone marrow transplantation, and the identified cells were then tracked after transplant.

CDR1 and CDR2 (LNHDA, SQIVND) derive from the germline V gene (reference sequence). From the cysteine up to the phenylalanine, the CDR3 has a length of 16 residues. The DNA has 39 bases, all within the CDR3, and is read from base 1. A distance of 15 bases separates the germline ends of V and J, which lose 4 bases and 2 bases respectively. For TCRbeta CDR3 sequencing, genomic DNA from the sorted cells was extracted using the QIAGEN DNeasy Blood and Tissue Kit. Through immunoSEQ, high-throughput TCRbeta CDR3 sequencing was done commercially, including PCR amplification with internal controls and bias correction. The authors processed their data as follows. Unique productive TCRbeta sequences were defined by CDR3 nucleotide sequence when primers matched and otherwise by CDR3 amino acid sequence together with Vbeta and Jbeta genes. To correct for sorting error, sequences found in more than one sorted population at a frequency ratio of 2:1 or less were discarded, and the remaining shared sequences were assigned to the population with the higher frequency. A sequence counted as donor-reactive if, in CFSE-low cells, the sequence had a frequency of at least 0.01% and was expanded at least 5-fold compared with unstimulated cells. Repertoire divergence was quantified by Jensen-Shannon divergence using the top 100 TCRbeta sequences ranked by frequency. For samples with multiple sequencing runs, sorting error was corrected separately for each run before the runs were pooled. TCRdb took this table from immuneACCESS and kept in-frame rearrangements with V and J called. Such tables lack part of the clones; where checked against another copy, unresolved V genes explain under half of the gap, and the rest is unexplained. Clonal size and the V and J genes are those of that table, whereas D and trimming came from the DNA. In this sample's table one finds fewer than 35,000 clones. About 7.6% of the sample goes to the ten largest clones.

In light of the paper, this sample's time point label describes: blood sample drawn before combined kidney and bone marrow transplant. Thawed PBMCs were FACS-sorted into unstimulated Tregs (CD4+CD25+CD127-), CD4+ non-Tregs (CD4+CD25-), CD4 cells and CD8 cells. The patients were a handful of recipients of combined kidney and bone marrow transplants from the ITN036ST trial, and samples were available only for these trial subjects. Healthy control blood was processed to PBMCs by Ficoll density gradient and cryopreserved, and patient PBMCs were collected before and after transplant. Broad study findings and their caveats: Expanding Tregs with activated donor B cells appeared to identify the most biologically relevant and donor-specific TCRbeta repertoire. Biological reproducibility was not directly addressed, though technical replication error appeared minimal. In tolerant patients, donor-specific Tregs expanded more than Tregs overall, which suggests antigen-driven rather than nonspecific expansion. The study was limited by small patient numbers, and the findings need validation in larger populations and under other immunosuppression protocols. PCR primers changed over time for some patients, so nucleotide-level comparison across those patients' samples was not possible.

Notes on this clone: It lacks a known antigen. The read ends 3 residues early relative to the CDR3; the germline J gene fills the gap.

The chain uses TRBV19 and TRBJ1-3, and possibly TRBD1, on 6 matching bases. The source is a human donor who received a combined kidney and bone marrow transplant. The sequencing here drew on CD8+ T cells from blood, taken before the transplant. The encoded CDR3 is CASSTTGQWAGNTIYF. The DNA read from the CDR3 is TGTGCCAGTAGTACCACAGGGCAATGGGCTGGAAACACC. The CDR3 plus the reference TRBV19 and TRBJ1-3 genes for the other parts give the full variable domain: DGGITQSPKYLFRKEGQNVTLSCEQNLNHDAMYWYRQDPGQGLRLIYYSQIVNDFQKGDIAEGYSVSREKKESFPLTVTSAQKNPTAFYLCASSTTGQWAGNTIYFGEGSWLTVV.